The text below deals with one T cell receptor beta chain. Its antigen is not identified. The sample comes from a study of identical twins. Study-wide results and limits: Out-of-frame alpha sequences common to twins exhibited an excess of low generation probability.

Trimming cost V 4 bases and J 8 bases; bases outside gene matches: 14. CDR3 length: 18 amino acids. TCRdb fed the 5' RACE reads into MiXCR, producing one record per CDR3 protein. The table shows some 440,000 distinct CDR3 sequences, with 24% occurring only once. These data were also filed under a second study, of T cells expressing NK-cell markers. That report notes: Sorted CD3+CD56-NKG2C+, CD3+CD56+NKG2C- and CD3+CD56+NKG2C+ T cells were the source of the TCR beta repertoires. One observes that, in several donors, these clonotypes were also the leading ones within the CD3+CD56-NKG2C+ fraction.

The chain employs TRBV12-3 or TRBV12-4 and TRBJ2-3; 14 bases are shared with TRBD2. Sequenced: CD4+ T cells sorted from blood. This sequence was found in a woman younger than 35 in good health. The CDR3 DNA reads TGTGCCAGCAGTTCCTTCCGTCCGACTAGCGGGGGGGCGAGTACGCAGTATTTT. Its translation is CASSSFRPTSGGASTQYF.